This TCR beta chain was identified during a study of blood T cell repertoires in COVID-19. Study information: Whether acute or convalescent, the COVID-19 samples came from the United States, Italy and Spain.

Trimming pared 1 base from V and 3 bases from J, leaving 6 bases between. Germline lookup yields CDR1 LGHDT and CDR2 YNNKEL (reference sequence). The CDR3 is 13 residues long. This table comes from immunoSEQ multiplex PCR, and its TCRdb copy is limited to in-frame clones, with some not included. Of about 370,000 clones detected, 87% appear once; the ten largest clones hold roughly 10%. The clonotype originates from a young woman with COVID-19, enrolled during active disease. The gene calls are TRBV3-1 (or the pseudogene TRBV3-2) and TRBJ1-1; D gene unclear. Sequenced: peripheral blood. The chain's CDR3 is CASSQVPYTEAFF. The DNA for the CDR3 is TGTGCCAGCAGCCAAGTCCCCTACACTGAAGCTTTCTTT.